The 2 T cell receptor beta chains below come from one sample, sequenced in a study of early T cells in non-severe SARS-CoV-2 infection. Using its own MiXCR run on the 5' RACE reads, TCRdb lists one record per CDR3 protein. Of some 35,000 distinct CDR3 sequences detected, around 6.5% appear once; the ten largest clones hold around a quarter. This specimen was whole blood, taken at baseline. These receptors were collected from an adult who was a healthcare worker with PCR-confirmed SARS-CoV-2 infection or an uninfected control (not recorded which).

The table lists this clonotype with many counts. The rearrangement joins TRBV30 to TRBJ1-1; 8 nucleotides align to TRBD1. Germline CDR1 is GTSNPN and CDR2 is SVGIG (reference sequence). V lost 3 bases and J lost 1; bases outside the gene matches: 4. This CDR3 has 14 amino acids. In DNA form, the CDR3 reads TGTGCCTGGAGGACCCAGGGGGCGAACACTGAAGCTTTCTTT. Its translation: CAWRTQGANTEAFF.

CDR3 DNA sequence: TGTGCCAGCAGTCAGACAGGGGTCGACACAGATACGCAGTATTTT. It yields the protein CASSQTGVDTDTQYF. The chain joins TRBV28 to TRBJ2-3; 8 nucleotides agree with TRBD1. The CDR3 totals 15 residues. Per the germline V gene, CDR1 is MDHEN and CDR2 is SYDVKM. V trimming: 5 bases; J trimming: 2 bases; junction bases outside the gene matches: 6.